This TCR beta chain originates from a study of regulatory T cells in long-lasting Graves disease. With iRepertoire HTBI primers and Arm-PCR of CDR3 regions, TCR beta libraries were built. TCRdb reprocessed the multiplex PCR reads with MiXCR, giving one entry per CDR3 protein. Altogether 400,000 to 500,000 distinct CDR3 sequences are present, 12% to 15% being singletons, with the ten largest covering more than 15%. This CDR3 is 14 amino acids long. CDR1 is SQVTM, CDR2 ANQGSEA, per germline. The ends were cut back, 2 bases at V and 1 base at J, with 11 bases in the middle. This clonotype was recorded many times. The time point is: newly diagnosed GD, antithyroid drugs for less than 3 months. RNA isolated from PBMCs was used to make the TCR library. This sample was shared with a second study, whose subject was T cells in Graves' hyperthyroidism and ophthalmopathy. As that report states: Prediction of ophthalmopathy progression came a median approximately 6.6 months pre-onset.

This receptor was taken from a woman in her forties or fifties with Graves disease. The sample here was peripheral blood mononuclear cells (PBMCs), taken at new diagnosis, from a patient treated with antithyroid drugs. The V gene is TRBV29-1, the J gene TRBJ2-5, with D hard to call. The CDR3 coding sequence is TGCAGCGTTGAACCCCATAACTCCCAAGAGACCCAGTACTTC. The encoded protein is CSVEPHNSQETQYF. Combining the CDR3 with reference TRBV29-1 and TRBJ2-5 gives the whole variable domain SAVISQKPSRDICQRGTSLTIQCQVDSQVTMMFWYRQQPGQSLTLIATANQGSEATYESGFVIDKFPISRPNLTFSTLTVSNMSPEDSSIYLCSVEPHNSQETQYFGPGTRLLVL.